This entry is about one T cell receptor beta chain. The sample originates from a study of blood T cell repertoires in COVID-19. At the level of the study: The United States, Italy and Spain supplied acute and convalescent COVID-19 samples. Sources were T cells, B-cell-depleted T cells, or PBMCs; the material itself was cDNA or gDNA.

With 4 bases clipped from V and 0 bases from J, the junction kept 7 bases outside the gene matches. The CDR3 is made up of 16 amino acids. Germline V gives CDR1 MNHEY, CDR2 SVGAGI. In the original workflow: Reference gene primers were amplified, and this amplification served to estimate nucleated cell counts. Method: immunoSEQ multiplex PCR; TCRdb's copy keeps in-frame clones and lacks some. V and J calls and clone size are copied from that table; D and trimming were computed from the DNA. The data hold about 39,000 clones, with 65% to 90% observed a single time. J is TRBJ2-7 and V is TRBV6-5, with 9 bases that match TRBD1. The sequence came from a man aged 35 to 55 with active COVID-19. Sample: peripheral blood. The CDR3 DNA reads TGTGCCAGCAGTTCCCGGGACAGGGCATACTCCTACGAGCAGTACTTC. Protein sequence: CASSSRDRAYSYEQYF.